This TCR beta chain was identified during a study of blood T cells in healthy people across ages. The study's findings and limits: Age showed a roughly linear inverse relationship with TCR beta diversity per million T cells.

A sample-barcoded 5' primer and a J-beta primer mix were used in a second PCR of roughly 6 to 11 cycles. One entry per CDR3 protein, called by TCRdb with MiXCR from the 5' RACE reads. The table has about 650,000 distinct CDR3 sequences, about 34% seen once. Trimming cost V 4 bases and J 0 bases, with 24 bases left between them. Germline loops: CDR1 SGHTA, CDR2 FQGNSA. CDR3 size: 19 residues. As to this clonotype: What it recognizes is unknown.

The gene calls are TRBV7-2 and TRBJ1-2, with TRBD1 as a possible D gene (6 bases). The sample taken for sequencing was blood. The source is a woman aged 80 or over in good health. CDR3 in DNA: TGTGCCAGCAGCTCCGTCCCAGGACAGCCATCATGGGCTAACTATGGCTACACCTTC. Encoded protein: CASSSVPGQPSWANYGYTF.